This TCR beta chain came from a study of response to subunit inactivated influenza vaccine. The CDR3 has 12 amino acids. J lost 8 bases, V lost 7 bases, and 4 bases had no gene match. Germline V gene sequence: CDR1 KGHDR, CDR2 SFDVKD. There are many counts of this clonotype. Via MiXCR, TCRdb re-called the RT-PCR reads, giving one row per CDR3 protein. The sample lists around 480,000 distinct CDR3 sequences, 11% seen once, with 12% in the top ten. The starting material was PBMCs from blood, obtained roughly 45 days after vaccination. The receptor was derived from a man aged 45-60 years who received an inactivated influenza vaccine. This sequence joins TRBV24-1 and TRBJ2-1; the match to TRBD2 covers 7 bases. The CDR3 nucleotides read TGTGCCACCAGCTCGGGAGGACATGAGCAGTTCTTC. It translates to CATSSGGHEQFF.